This TCR beta chain emerged from a study of blood T cell repertoires in COVID-19. Clones were sequenced by immunoSEQ multiplex PCR, and TCRdb holds only the in-frame ones, with some missing. Of 650,000 to 800,000 clones detected, around 89% appear once; the ten largest clones hold over 0.2%. This sequence originates from a woman aged 18-29 years with acute or convalescent COVID-19. The sequenced sample consisted of peripheral blood.

The CDR3 DNA is TGCGCCAGCAGCCAAGGGGCGGGACAGCAGTCCTACGAGCAGTACTTC. It translates to CASSQGAGQQSYEQYF. This chain links TRBV4-3 with TRBJ2-7; maybe TRBD1 (7 bases). The CDR3 length is 16 residues. The germline gives CDR1 LGHNA, CDR2 YSLEER. V was trimmed by 1 base and J by 1 base, leaving 14 bases between them.